This T cell receptor (beta chain) was retrieved from a study of T cell responses to AZD1222 COVID-19 vaccine. Study details: Whether given at about 4 or about 12 weeks, second doses were pooled.

CDR1 and CDR2 (germline): MNHNY, SVGAGI (reference sequence). This CDR3 has 15 residues. This clone was seen just once. The junction and the germline gene differ at one end; a read error may be behind it. The table came from immunoSEQ multiplex PCR; TCRdb's copy has only in-frame clones and leaves some out. The table has some 120,000 clones, 85% to 95% seen once. The TCR comes from an adult in good health. Source: peripheral blood, taken on day 0 of AZD1222 vaccination. The genes are TRBV6-6 and TRBJ1-4; a possible D gene is TRBD1 (5 bases). As DNA, the CDR3 is TGTGCCAGCAGTCTCCTAAGGGGCCCTAACGAAAAACTGTTTTTT. This gives the protein CASSLLRGPNEKLFF.